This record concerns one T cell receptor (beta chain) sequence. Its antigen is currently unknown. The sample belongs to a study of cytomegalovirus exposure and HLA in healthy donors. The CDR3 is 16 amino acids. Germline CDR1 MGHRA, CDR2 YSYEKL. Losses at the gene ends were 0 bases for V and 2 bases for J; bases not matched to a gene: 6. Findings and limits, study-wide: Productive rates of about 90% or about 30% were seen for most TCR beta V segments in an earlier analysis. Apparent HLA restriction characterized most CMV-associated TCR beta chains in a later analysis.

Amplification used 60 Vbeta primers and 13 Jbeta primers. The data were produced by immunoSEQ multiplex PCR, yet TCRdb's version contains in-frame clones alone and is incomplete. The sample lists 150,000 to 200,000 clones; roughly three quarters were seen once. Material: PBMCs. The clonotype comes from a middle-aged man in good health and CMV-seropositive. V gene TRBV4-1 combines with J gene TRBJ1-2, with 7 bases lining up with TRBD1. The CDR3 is CASSQDGSRGNYGYTF. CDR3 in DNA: TGCGCCAGCAGCCAAGATGGTAGCAGGGGGAACTATGGCTACACCTTC.